This TCR beta chain originates from a study of vaccination effects on CD4 cells after COVID-19. Findings and caveats of the study: Marked clonal contraction of infection- and vaccine-induced clones was seen late after vaccination.

Worth noting for this clone: Its matching antigen is unknown.

Data came from immunoSEQ multiplex PCR; TCRdb stores just in-frame clones and leaves some out. The sample consists of about 46,000 clones, about 70% of them appearing once. Sequencing followed a ViraFEST assay step that expanded antigen-specific CD4+ T cells with viral peptide pools. Cells that had been cultured for roughly ten days were the source of isolated CD4+ T cells. Participants were given two doses of BNT162b2 or mRNA-1273 vaccine. They grew roughly 2 million PBMC in each well, adding around 10 IU/ml IL-2 and about 10 ug/ml peptides. Half-medium replacement with IL-2 medium occurred on days 3 and 7. V shed 3 bases and J 0 bases; nucleotides not matched to a gene: 3. The length of the CDR3 is 17 residues. The germline V gene has CDR1 KGHSH and CDR2 LQKENI.

The sequenced sample was CD4+ T cells from PBMCs cultured with HCoV-OC43 spike peptides, obtained after COVID-19 vaccination. Sample subset: HCoV-OC43 spike overlapping peptide pool stimulation. This rearrangement joins TRBV18 to TRBJ2-3; 13 bases fit TRBD2. This receptor was obtained from a human donor who received a COVID-19 vaccine. The CDR3 nucleotides are TGTGCCAGCTCACCCGGGACTAGCGGGACTAGCACAGATACGCAGTATTTT. Encoded protein: CASSPGTSGTSTDTQYF.